The source of this TCR beta chain is a study of blood T cell repertoires in COVID-19. Study information: PBMCs, B-cell-depleted T cells, or T cells were the source of the cDNA or gDNA that made up the material.

The length of the CDR3 is 16 residues. Per germline, CDR1 SGHTA and CDR2 FQGNSA. V lost 5 bases, J lost 3 bases, and 18 bases lay in between. The repertoire was sequenced with immunoSEQ multiplex PCR; TCRdb's copy has only in-frame clones and lacks some. Found here are about 140,000 clones, more than 65% of them singletons; the top ten hold around 12%. The sequenced sample was peripheral blood. The genes are TRBV7-2 and TRBJ2-3; a possible D gene is TRBD1 (5 bases). The sequence was obtained from a man aged 80 or over with acute or convalescent COVID-19. CDR3 protein: CASSRTRAVVTDTQYF. The CDR3 DNA reads TGTGCCAGCAGCCGTACCAGGGCGGTCGTGACAGATACGCAGTATTTT.